This is a list of T cell receptor beta chains from one sample in a study of T cell responses to AZD1222 COVID-19 vaccine. Profiled with immunoSEQ multiplex PCR; TCRdb holds only in-frame clones, not every one. The sample records 60,000 to 80,000 clones, over 60% being singletons. Specimen: peripheral blood, collected 28 days after the second AZD1222 dose. The receptors come from an adult who received the AZD1222 COVID-19 vaccine. CDR3s include the opening cysteine and the closing phenylalanine or tryptophan. A D gene is named only where the DNA matches it firmly. Expanded clones get a size class; other rows say once, few or many, or leave the size out.

V gene: TRBV15
clone size: -
D gene: -
J gene: TRBJ2-5
CDR3 DNA: TGTGCCACCAGCAGAGATGCGCAGGGATGGGAGACCCAGTACTTC
CDR3 protein: CATSRDAQGWETQYF

V gene: TRBV6-5
clone size: -
D gene: -
J gene: TRBJ2-1
CDR3 DNA: TGTGCCAGCAGTTACGCCCACAATGAGCAGTTCTTC
CDR3 protein: CASSYAHNEQFF

V gene: TRBV28
clone size: -
D gene: -
J gene: TRBJ2-7
CDR3 DNA: TGTGCCAGCAGTTTATTAGGCGGTGATCTCTACGAGCAGTACTTC
CDR3 protein: CASSLLGGDLYEQYF

V gene: TRBV10-2
clone size: -
D gene: TRBD1
J gene: TRBJ1-2
CDR3 DNA: TGCGCCAGCAGTCGGACGACAGGGAGCTATGGCTACACCTTC
CDR3 protein: CASSRTTGSYGYTF

V gene: TRBV28
clone size: -
D gene: TRBD1
J gene: TRBJ1-3
CDR3 DNA: TGTGCCAGCATGGGACAGGCCAATTTTATCTCTGGAAACACCATATATTTT
CDR3 protein: CASMGQANFISGNTIYF

V gene: TRBV5-1
clone size: once
D gene: -
J gene: TRBJ2-5
CDR3 DNA: TGCGCCAGCAGCGCCGGGGGCGCGGAGACCCAGTACTTC
CDR3 protein: CASSAGGAETQYF

V gene: TRBV3-1/TRBV3-2
clone size: -
D gene: -
J gene: TRBJ2-3
CDR3 DNA: TGTGCCAGCAGCCAATTGCTCCAGGGTAGTGGCACAGATACGCAGTATTTT
CDR3 protein: CASSQLLQGSGTDTQYF

V gene: TRBV5-1
clone size: few
D gene: -
J gene: TRBJ1-3
CDR3 DNA: TGCGCCAGCAGCCCATCTCTCCGGGGCATCGGAAACACCATATATTTT
CDR3 protein: CASSPSLRGIGNTIYF

V gene: TRBV23-1
clone size: -
D gene: TRBD1
J gene: TRBJ1-6
CDR3 DNA: TGCGCCAGCAGTCTGCGGACAGGGAGGTTGGGTTCACCCCTCCACTTT
CDR3 protein: CASSLRTGRLGSPLHF

V gene: TRBV10-3
clone size: -
D gene: TRBD1
J gene: TRBJ1-2
CDR3 DNA: TGTGCCATCAGTGATCAGGGACAGGGGGTAGGCTACACCTTC
CDR3 protein: CAISDQGQGVGYTF

V gene: TRBV10-3
clone size: -
D gene: -
J gene: TRBJ1-3
CDR3 DNA: TGTGCCATAACAGGGACCTCTGGAAACACCATATATTTT
CDR3 protein: CAITGTSGNTIYF

V gene: TRBV3-1/TRBV3-2
clone size: -
D gene: -
J gene: TRBJ2-2
CDR3 DNA: TGTGCCAGCAGCCGGGGACCCTGGAACACCGGGGAGCTGTTTTTT
CDR3 protein: CASSRGPWNTGELFF

V gene: TRBV2
clone size: -
D gene: -
J gene: TRBJ2-3
CDR3 DNA: TGTGCCAGCAATCCCCGGGGAGGACGGAGCACAGATACGCAGTATTTT
CDR3 protein: CASNPRGGRSTDTQYF

V gene: TRBV18
clone size: -
D gene: TRBD2
J gene: TRBJ2-2
CDR3 DNA: TGTGCCAGCTCCCGTCTTTCGGCTAGCGGGCAGACGAACACCGGGGAGCTGTTTTTT
CDR3 protein: CASSRLSASGQTNTGELFF

V gene: TRBV28
clone size: -
D gene: TRBD1
J gene: TRBJ1-5
CDR3 DNA: TGTGCCAGCAGCCCGACAGGGCCCAGCAATCAGCCCCAGCATTTT
CDR3 protein: CASSPTGPSNQPQHF

V gene: TRBV6-1
clone size: -
D gene: TRBD1
J gene: TRBJ2-2
CDR3 DNA: TGTGCCAGCATTCTCGGACAGGGGGGTCCCGGGGAGCTGTTTTTT
CDR3 protein: CASILGQGGPGELFF

V gene: TRBV5-1
clone size: -
D gene: -
J gene: TRBJ2-2
CDR3 DNA: TGCGCCAGCAGCCAGGGACAAACGAACACCGGGGAGCTGTTTTTT
CDR3 protein: CASSQGQTNTGELFF

V gene: TRBV6-1
clone size: once
D gene: -
J gene: TRBJ1-3
CDR3 DNA: TGTGCCAGCATCGAGGGCTCTGGAAACACCATATATTTT
CDR3 protein: CASIEGSGNTIYF

V gene: TRBV6-1
clone size: few
D gene: -
J gene: TRBJ1-4
CDR3 DNA: TGTGCCAGCAGTGAAGCGATGGGGGGGGCCGGGAATGAAAAACTGTTTTTT
CDR3 protein: CASSEAMGGAGNEKLFF

V gene: TRBV6-1
clone size: -
D gene: -
J gene: TRBJ2-1
CDR3 DNA: TGTGCCAGCAGTGCTATTACCGGGACAACGGTTTACAATGAGCAGTTCTTC
CDR3 protein: CASSAITGTTVYNEQFF